The T cell receptor beta chain under discussion was sequenced for a study of T cell changes during pregnancy in multiple sclerosis. Profiling relied on immunoSEQ multiplex PCR, and the TCRdb table lists in-frame clones only, not all of them. Of about 28,000 clones listed, 88% were seen once; the top ten hold around 0.78%. Trimming took 5 bases from V and 1 from J, leaving 14 bases between them. CDR1 and CDR2 (germline): MNHNS, SASEGT. This CDR3 contains 15 residues. The TCR originated in a female donor in good health, enrolled as a control in a pregnancy study. The sample here was CD4+ T cells from peripheral blood mononuclear cells, taken in the first trimester of pregnancy. The genes are TRBV6-1 and TRBJ1-1; a possible D gene is TRBD1 (6 bases). CDR3 loop: CASSTGGAANTEAFF. Here the CDR3 DNA reads TGTGCCAGCAGTACGGGGGGGGCGGCGAACACTGAAGCTTTCTTT.